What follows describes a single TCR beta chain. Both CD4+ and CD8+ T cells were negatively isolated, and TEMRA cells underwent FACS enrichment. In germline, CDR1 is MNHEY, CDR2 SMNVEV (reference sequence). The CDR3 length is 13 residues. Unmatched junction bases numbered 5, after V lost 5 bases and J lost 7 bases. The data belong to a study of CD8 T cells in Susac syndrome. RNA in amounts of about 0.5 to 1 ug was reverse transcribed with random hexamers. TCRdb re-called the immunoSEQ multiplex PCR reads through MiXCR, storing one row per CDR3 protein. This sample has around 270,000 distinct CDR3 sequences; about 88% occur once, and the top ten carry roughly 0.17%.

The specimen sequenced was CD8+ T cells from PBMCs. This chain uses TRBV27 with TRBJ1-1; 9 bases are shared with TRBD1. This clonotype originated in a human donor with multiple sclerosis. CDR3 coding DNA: TGTGCCAGCAGTACAGGGGGCCAAGATGAAGCTTTCTTT. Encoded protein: CASSTGGQDEAFF.